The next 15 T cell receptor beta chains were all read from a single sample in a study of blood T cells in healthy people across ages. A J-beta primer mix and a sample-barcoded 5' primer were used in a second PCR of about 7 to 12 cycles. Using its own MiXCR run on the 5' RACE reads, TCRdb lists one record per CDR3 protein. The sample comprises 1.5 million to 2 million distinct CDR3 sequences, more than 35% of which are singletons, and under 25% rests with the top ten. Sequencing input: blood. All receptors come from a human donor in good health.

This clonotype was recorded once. In nucleotides, the CDR3 is TGTGCCAGCAGCTTAACGTGGACAGGGAGGATCAATCAGCCCCAGCATTTT. Its protein product is CASSLTWTGRINQPQHF. This chain connects TRBV7-3 to TRBJ1-5, with TRBD1 matching 8 bases. The CDR3 is made up of 17 amino acids. Germline values: CDR1 SGHTA, CDR2 FQGTGA. V trimming: 0 bases; J trimming: 3 bases; junction bases outside the gene matches: 7.

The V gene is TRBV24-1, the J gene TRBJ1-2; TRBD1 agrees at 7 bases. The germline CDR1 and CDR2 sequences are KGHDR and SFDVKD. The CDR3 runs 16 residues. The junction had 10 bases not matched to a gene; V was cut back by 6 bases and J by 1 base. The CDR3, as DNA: TGTGCCACCAGTCCGTCCGGGACAGCCATTAACTATGGCTACACCTTC. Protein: CATSPSGTAINYGYTF.

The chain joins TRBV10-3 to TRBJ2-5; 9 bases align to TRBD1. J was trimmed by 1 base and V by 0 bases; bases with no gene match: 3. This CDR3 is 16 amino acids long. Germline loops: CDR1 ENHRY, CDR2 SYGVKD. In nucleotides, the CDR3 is TGTGCCATCAGTGAGTCGGACAGGGGTCCCCAAGAGACCCAGTACTTC. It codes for CAISESDRGPQETQYF.

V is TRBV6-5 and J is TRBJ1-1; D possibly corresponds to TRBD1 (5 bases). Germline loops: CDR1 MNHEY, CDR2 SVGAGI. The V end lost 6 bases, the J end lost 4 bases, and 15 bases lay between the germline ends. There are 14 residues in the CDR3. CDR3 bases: TGTGCCAGCAGAATGGGGCAAGAGAGCACTGAAGCTTTCTTT. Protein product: CASRMGQESTEAFF.

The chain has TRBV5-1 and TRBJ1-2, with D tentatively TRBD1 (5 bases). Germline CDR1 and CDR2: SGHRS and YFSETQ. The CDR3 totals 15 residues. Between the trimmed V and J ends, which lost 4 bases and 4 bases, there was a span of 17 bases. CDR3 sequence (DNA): TGCGCCAGCAGCCCGTCCGGGGGTCGGGGCTATGGCTACACCTTC. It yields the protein CASSPSGGRGYGYTF.

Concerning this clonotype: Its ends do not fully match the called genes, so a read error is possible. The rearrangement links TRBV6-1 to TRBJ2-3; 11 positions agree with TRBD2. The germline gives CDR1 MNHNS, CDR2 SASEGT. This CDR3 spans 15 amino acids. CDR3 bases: TGTGCCGGCAGTGACCCTAGCGGGGGGACAGATACGCAGTATTTT. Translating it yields CAGSDPSGGTDTQYF.

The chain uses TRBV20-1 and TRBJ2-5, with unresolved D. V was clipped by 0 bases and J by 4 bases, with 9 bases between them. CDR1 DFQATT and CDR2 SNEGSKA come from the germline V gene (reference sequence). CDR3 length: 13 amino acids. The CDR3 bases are TGCAGTGCTAGAGATCAATTCCTAGAGACCCAGTACTTC. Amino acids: CSARDQFLETQYF.

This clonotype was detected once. CDR3 sequence: CASSPEWGYEQYF. The CDR3, as DNA: TGTGCCAGCAGCCCGGAATGGGGCTACGAGCAGTACTTC. The J gene is TRBJ2-7, the V gene TRBV7-2; no reliable D call. Germline loops: CDR1 SGHTA, CDR2 FQGNSA. The CDR3 spans 13 residues. V lost 5 bases and J 3 bases, leaving 11 bases between the germline ends. The entire variable domain, with the rest obtained from reference TRBV7-2 and TRBJ2-7, is as follows: GAGVSQSPSNKVTEKGKDVELRCDPISGHTALYWYRQSLGQGLEFLIYFQGNSAPDKSGLPSDRFSAERTGGSVSTLTIQRTQQEDSAVYLCASSPEWGYEQYFGPGTRLTVT.

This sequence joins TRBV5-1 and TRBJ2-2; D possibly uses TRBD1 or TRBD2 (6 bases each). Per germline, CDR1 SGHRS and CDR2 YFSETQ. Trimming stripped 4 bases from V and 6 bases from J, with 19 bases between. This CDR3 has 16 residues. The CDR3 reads CASSRNRAEGSGELFF. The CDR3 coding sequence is TGCGCCAGCAGCCGAAACAGGGCGGAGGGGTCCGGGGAGCTGTTTTTT. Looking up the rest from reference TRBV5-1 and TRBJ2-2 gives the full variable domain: KAGVTQTPRYLIKTRGQQVTLSCSPISGHRSVSWYQQTPGQGLQFLFEYFSETQRNKGNFPGRFSGRQFSNSRSEMNVSTLELGDSALYLCASSRNRAEGSGELFFGEGSRLTVL.

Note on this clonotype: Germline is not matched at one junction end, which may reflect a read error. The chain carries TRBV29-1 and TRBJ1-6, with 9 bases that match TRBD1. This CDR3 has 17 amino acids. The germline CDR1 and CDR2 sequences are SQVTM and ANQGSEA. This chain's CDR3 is CSVGRRQGVTYNSPLHF. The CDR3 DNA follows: TGCAGCGTTGGACGGCGACAGGGGGTGACCTATAATTCGCCCCTCCACTTT.

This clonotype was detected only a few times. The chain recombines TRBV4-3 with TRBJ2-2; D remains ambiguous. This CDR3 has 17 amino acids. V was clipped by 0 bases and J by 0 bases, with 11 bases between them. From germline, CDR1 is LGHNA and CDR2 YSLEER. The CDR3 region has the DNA TGCGCCAGCAGCCAAGATACCTACCCTACGAACACCGGGGAGCTGTTTTTT. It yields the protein CASSQDTYPTNTGELFF.

As DNA, the CDR3 is TGTGCCAGCAGTTCGGACAAAAATGAGCAGTTCTTC. This encodes CASSSDKNEQFF. This rearrangement joins TRBV12-3 or TRBV12-4 to TRBJ2-1; possible D gene TRBD1, 5 bases. Trimming removed 4 bases from V and 7 bases from J, with 8 bases in between. The CDR3 contains 12 residues.

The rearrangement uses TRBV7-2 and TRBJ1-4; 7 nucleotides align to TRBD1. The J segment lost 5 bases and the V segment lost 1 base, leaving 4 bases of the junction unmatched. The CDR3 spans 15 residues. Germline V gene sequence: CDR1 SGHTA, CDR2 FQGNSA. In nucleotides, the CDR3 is TGTGCCAGCAGCTTAGTCAGACAGGGAAATGAAAAACTGTTTTTT. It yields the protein CASSLVRQGNEKLFF.

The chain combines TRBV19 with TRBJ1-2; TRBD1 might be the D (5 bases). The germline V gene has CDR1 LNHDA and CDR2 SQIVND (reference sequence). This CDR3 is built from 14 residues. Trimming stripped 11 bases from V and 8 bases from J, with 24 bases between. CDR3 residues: CASTPRREEYGYTF. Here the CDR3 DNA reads TGTGCCTCGACCCCCCGCAGGGAGGAATACGGCTACACCTTC.

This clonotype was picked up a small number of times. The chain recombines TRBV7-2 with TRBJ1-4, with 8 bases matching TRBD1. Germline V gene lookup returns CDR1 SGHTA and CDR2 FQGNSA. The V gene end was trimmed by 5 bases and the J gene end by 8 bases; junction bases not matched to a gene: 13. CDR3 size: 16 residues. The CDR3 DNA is TGTGCCAGCAGCCCCGGGACAGGCGCCCATGGGGAAAAACTGTTTTTT. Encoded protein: CASSPGTGAHGEKLFF. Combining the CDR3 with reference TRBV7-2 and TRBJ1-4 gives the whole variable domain GAGVSQSPSNKVTEKGKDVELRCDPISGHTALYWYRQSLGQGLEFLIYFQGNSAPDKSGLPSDRFSAERTGGSVSTLTIQRTQQEDSAVYLCASSPGTGAHGEKLFFGSGTQLSVL.